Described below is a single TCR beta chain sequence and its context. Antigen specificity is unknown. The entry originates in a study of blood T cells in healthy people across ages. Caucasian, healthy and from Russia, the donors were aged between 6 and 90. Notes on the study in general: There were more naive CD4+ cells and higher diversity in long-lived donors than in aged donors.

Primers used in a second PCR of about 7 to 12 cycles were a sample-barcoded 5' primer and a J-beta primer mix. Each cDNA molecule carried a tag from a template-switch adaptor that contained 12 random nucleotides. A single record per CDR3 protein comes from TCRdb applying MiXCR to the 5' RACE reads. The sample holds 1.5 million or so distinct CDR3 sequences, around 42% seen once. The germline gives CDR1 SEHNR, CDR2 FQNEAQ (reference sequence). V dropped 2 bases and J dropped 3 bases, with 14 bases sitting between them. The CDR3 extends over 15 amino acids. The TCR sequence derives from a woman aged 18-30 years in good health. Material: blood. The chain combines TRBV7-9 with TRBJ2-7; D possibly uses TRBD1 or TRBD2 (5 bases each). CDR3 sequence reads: CASSLNPGPNYEQYF. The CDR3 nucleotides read TGTGCCAGCAGCTTAAATCCGGGACCCAACTACGAGCAGTACTTC. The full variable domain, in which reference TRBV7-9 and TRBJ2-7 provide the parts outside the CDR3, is DTGVSQNPRHKITKRGQNVTFRCDPISEHNRLYWYRQTLGQGPEFLTYFQNEAQLEKSRLLSDRFSAERPKGSFSTLEIQRTEQGDSAMYLCASSLNPGPNYEQYFGPGTRLTVT.